Each of the 32 T cell receptor beta chains below was sequenced from the same sample in a study of blood T cell repertoires in COVID-19. Sequencing was performed with immunoSEQ multiplex PCR; in TCRdb, only in-frame clones are kept and a portion is missing. The table shows 180,000 or so clones, with 85% to 90% occurring only once. Sample: peripheral blood. These receptors all stem from an elderly woman in a cohort sampled during active or convalescent COVID-19.

This chain connects TRBV5-4 to TRBJ1-1; the D is unclear. This CDR3 contains 16 residues. V shed 3 bases and J shed 3 bases, with 18 bases lying between them. CDR1 is SGHNT and CDR2 is YYREEE in the germline V gene (reference sequence). CDR3 residues: CASSSSPSDLHTEAFF. CDR3 DNA: TGTGCCAGCAGCTCCTCCCCCAGCGACCTTCACACTGAAGCTTTCTTT.

DNA of the CDR3: TGCGCCAGCAGCCGGGGACAGGGGGATCAGCCCCAGCATTTT. Residues: CASSRGQGDQPQHF. This chain connects TRBV5-1 to TRBJ1-5; TRBD1 matches 11 bases. CDR3 size: 14 residues. The junction had 2 bases not matched to a gene; V was cut back by 4 bases and J by 5 bases. Germline loops: CDR1 SGHRS, CDR2 YFSETQ.

In its sample, this clone was seen once. The CDR3, as DNA: TGCGCCAGCAGTCGCCAGACAGGGGGACGCTATGGCTACACCTTC. Protein sequence: CASSRQTGGRYGYTF. The chain recombines TRBV23-1 with TRBJ1-2, with 9 bases fitting TRBD1. TRBV23-1 is sorted into the ORF group, with uncertain function. The junction had 7 bases not matched to a gene; V was cut back by 4 bases and J by 4 bases. The CDR3 has 15 residues.

CDR3 coding DNA: TGTGCCAGCAGTGAAGCCCCTCTCGGGGCTGGAAACACCATATATTTT. Translation gives CASSEAPLGAGNTIYF. V and J are TRBV2 and TRBJ1-3; D remains unclear. Trimming removed 0 bases from V and 2 bases from J, with 11 bases in between. CDR3 size: 16 residues. The germline CDR1 and CDR2 sequences are SNHLY and FYNNEI.

Of note for this clone: The sample contains more than one DNA sequence encoding this CDR3. The J gene is TRBJ2-5, the V gene TRBV6-5, with TRBD2 matching over 14 bases. Germline V CDR1 and CDR2: MNHEY, SVGAGI. This CDR3 has 14 amino acids. V shed 6 bases, J shed 4 bases, and the junction held 1 base outside the gene matches. CDR3 amino acids: CASRGLAGAETQYF. CDR3 bases: TGTGCCAGCAGGGGACTAGCGGGGGCAGAGACCCAGTACTTC.

The chain joins TRBV28 to TRBJ2-3, with 8 positions matching TRBD2. The ends lost 8 bases at V and 2 bases at J; junction bases unmatched: 9. Germline V gene lookup returns CDR1 MDHEN and CDR2 SYDVKM. The CDR3 consists of 15 residues. The CDR3 region is CASYHSGAVTDTQYF. The CDR3 DNA is TGTGCCAGCTACCATAGCGGGGCCGTCACAGATACGCAGTATTTT.

The rearrangement links TRBV5-1 to TRBJ2-7, with 7 bases identical to TRBD1. CDR3 size: 17 residues. CDR1 SGHRS and CDR2 YFSETQ come from the germline V gene. V shed 2 bases, J shed 4 bases, and the junction held 15 bases outside the gene matches. The CDR3 region is CASSFRPRTGGMYEQYF. CDR3 sequence (DNA): TGCGCCAGCAGCTTTAGGCCAAGGACAGGAGGAATGTACGAGCAGTACTTC.

The rearrangement uses TRBV5-6 and TRBJ2-1; 8 positions match TRBD2. CDR3 length equals 15 residues. The V and J ends lost 4 bases and 8 bases, in that order; junction bases with no gene match: 11. The germline V gene has CDR1 SGHDT and CDR2 YYEEEE. CDR3 region: CASSQREYARDEQFF. In DNA, the CDR3 is TGTGCCAGCAGCCAGCGGGAGTACGCGCGAGATGAGCAGTTCTTC.

The chain couples TRBV28 to TRBJ1-4; no clear D gene. Germline CDR1 is MDHEN and CDR2 is SYDVKM. The V end lost 5 bases, the J end lost 0 bases, and 10 bases lay between the germline ends. There are 15 residues in the CDR3. The CDR3 region is CASSIYFATNEKLFF. The CDR3 DNA follows: TGTGCCAGCAGTATTTATTTTGCAACTAATGAAAAACTGTTTTTT.

V usage is TRBV19 and J usage is TRBJ1-2, with 7 bases aligning to TRBD1. Germline V gene sequence: CDR1 LNHDA, CDR2 SQIVND (reference sequence). Trimming took 4 bases from V and 6 from J; bases not matched to a gene: 5. The CDR3 extends over 13 amino acids. CDR3 sequence (DNA): TGTGCCAGTAGTACTGGACAGGACCATGGCTACACCTTC. Its protein product is CASSTGQDHGYTF.

There are a few counts of this clone. The chain uses TRBV21-1 and TRBJ1-1. TRBV21-1 counts as a pseudogene. This CDR3 has 16 residues. The CDR3 protein is CASSKESGGNNTEAFF. The CDR3 coding sequence is TGTGCCAGCAGCAAAGAATCAGGAGGGAACAACACTGAAGCTTTCTTT.

This clone was detected only a few times. The chain joins TRBV9 to TRBJ2-7; no reliable D call. Trimming removed 4 bases at V and 2 bases at J, with 16 bases between. Germline V lookup: CDR1 SGDLS, CDR2 YYNGEE. The CDR3 length is 15 residues. DNA of the CDR3: TGTGCCAGCAGCCAGTCGTCCGGAGCTCCCTACGAGCAGTACTTC. Its translation: CASSQSSGAPYEQYF.

This rearrangement joins TRBV9 to TRBJ2-5; TRBD1 is a possible D gene (6 bases). CDR1 and CDR2 from the germline V gene are SGDLS and YYNGEE. The CDR3 extends over 15 amino acids. Trimming left V 0 bases short and J 9 bases short, with 18 bases between. The chain's CDR3 is CASSVGTGQEGPQYF. CDR3 nucleotide sequence: TGTGCCAGCAGCGTAGGAACAGGGCAAGAGGGACCCCAGTACTTC. Filled out from reference TRBV9 and TRBJ2-5, the complete variable domain reads DSGVTQTPKHLITATGQRVTLRCSPRSGDLSVYWYQQSLDQGLQFLIQYYNGEERAKGNILERFSAQQFPDLHSELNLSSLELGDSALYFCASSVGTGQEGPQYFGPGTRLLVL.

The chain employs TRBV20-1 and TRBJ2-7, with D tentatively TRBD2 (5 bases). The germline V gene has CDR1 DFQATT and CDR2 SNEGSKA (reference sequence). Trimming stripped 3 bases from V and 2 bases from J, with 14 bases between. This CDR3 is built from 14 residues. CDR3 in amino acids: CSASSGLTTYEQYF. For the CDR3, the DNA is TGCAGTGCTAGTTCCGGACTGACTACCTACGAGCAGTACTTC.

CDR3 DNA: TGTGCCAGCAGTGAAGCCCTGGGGGGGCCTACAGATACGCAGTATTTT. Translating it yields CASSEALGGPTDTQYF. This sequence joins TRBV6-1 and TRBJ2-3; D might be TRBD2 (7 bases). The V and J ends lost 0 bases and 3 bases respectively, with 13 bases between them. Germline CDR1 and CDR2: MNHNS and SASEGT. The CDR3 loop spans 16 amino acids.

The chain is built from TRBV28 and TRBJ1-2, with TRBD1 identical over 8 bases. This CDR3 contains 14 residues. Trimming removed 5 bases from V and 5 bases from J; junction bases left unmatched: 7. Germline CDR1 MDHEN, CDR2 SYDVKM. CDR3 amino acids: CASSNNRGGYGYTF. In nucleotides, the CDR3 is TGTGCCAGCAGTAACAACAGGGGGGGTTATGGCTACACCTTC.

The J gene is TRBJ1-1, the V gene TRBV25-1; 11 nucleotides agree with TRBD1. After removal of 3 bases from V and 4 bases from J, the junction contained 4 bases not matched to a gene. Germline CDR1 and CDR2: MGHDK and SYGVNS. This CDR3 has 15 residues. CDR3 protein: CASSDTGQGGTEAFF. The CDR3 DNA reads TGTGCCAGCAGTGACACGGGACAGGGGGGCACTGAAGCTTTCTTT.

The gene calls are TRBV5-1 and TRBJ1-1; no definite D call. The CDR3 is 15 amino acids. V lost 4 bases and J lost 0, with 13 bases in between. The germline V gene has CDR1 SGHRS and CDR2 YFSETQ. CDR3 DNA sequence: TGCGCCAGCAGCCCCCGTATAGCTATGAACACTGAAGCTTTCTTT. It is translated as CASSPRIAMNTEAFF.

This clone has only a few counts. The chain joins TRBV18 to TRBJ1-5; a possible D gene is TRBD1 (6 bases). Trimming pared 3 bases from V and 5 bases from J, leaving 11 bases between. This CDR3 contains 14 residues. The V gene's germline CDR1 is KGHSH and CDR2 LQKENI. CDR3 residues: CASSPTGYHQPQHF. Here the CDR3 DNA reads TGTGCCAGCTCACCTACAGGGTATCATCAGCCCCAGCATTTT.

CDR3 in DNA: TGTGCCATCAGTGCCTCAACAGGGACAAACACTGAAGCTTTCTTT. This encodes CAISASTGTNTEAFF. V gene TRBV10-3 combines with J gene TRBJ1-1, with D possibly TRBD1 on 6 matching bases. The CDR3 is made up of 15 amino acids. The germline V gene encodes CDR1 ENHRY and CDR2 SYGVKD. Trimming removed 4 bases at V and 2 bases at J, with 14 bases between.

J is TRBJ1-4 and V is TRBV5-1; D ambiguous. CDR3 length: 13 residues. CDR1 SGHRS and CDR2 YFSETQ come from the germline V gene. V was clipped by 5 bases and J by 0 bases, with 5 bases between them. The CDR3 reads CASRQATNEKLFF. The CDR3 DNA sequence: TGCGCCAGCAGACAAGCAACTAATGAAAAACTGTTTTTT.

The chain recombines TRBV3-1 (or the pseudogene TRBV3-2) with TRBJ1-1, with TRBD1 matching over 7 bases. The CDR3 is 14 amino acids. Germline assignment: CDR1 LGHDT and CDR2 YNNKEL (reference sequence). Trimming at V came to 6 bases and at J to 0 bases, leaving 4 bases not matched to a gene. The CDR3 here is CASSSTGMNTEAFF. The CDR3 DNA reads TGTGCCAGCAGTTCGACAGGGATGAACACTGAAGCTTTCTTT.

V and J are TRBV30 and TRBJ1-2; TRBD1 might be the D (6 bases). The CDR3 is 15 residues long. Trimming pared 5 bases from V and 5 bases from J, leaving 21 bases between. CDR1 and CDR2 (germline): GTSNPN, SVGIG (reference sequence). The CDR3 is CAWAPLERTEYGYTF. DNA of the CDR3: TGTGCCTGGGCCCCTTTGGAGCGGACAGAGTATGGCTACACCTTC. The full variable domain, completed using reference TRBV30 and TRBJ1-2, is SQTIHQWPATLVQPVGSPLSLECTVEGTSNPNLYWYRQAAGRGLQLLFYSVGIGQISSEVPQNLSASRPQDRQFILSSKKLLLSDSGFYLCAWAPLERTEYGYTFGSGTRLTVV.

This chain joins TRBV7-9 and TRBJ2-7; TRBD2 might be the D (5 bases). The V gene's germline CDR1 is SEHNR and CDR2 FQNEAQ (reference sequence). The V gene lost 2 bases and the J gene lost 0 bases, with 17 bases spanning the gap. This CDR3 has 17 residues. DNA of the CDR3: TGTGCCAGCAGCTTAATTGGGTATGGCGGGCCCTCCTACGAGCAGTACTTC. The encoded protein is CASSLIGYGGPSYEQYF.

The rearrangement uses TRBV18 and TRBJ2-3; a weak D match, TRBD2 (5 bases). V was clipped by 0 bases and J by 0 bases, with 13 bases between them. Germline CDR1 is KGHSH and CDR2 is LQKENI. This CDR3 has 17 residues. CDR3 sequence reads: CASSPPNRGASTDTQYF. In DNA form, the CDR3 reads TGTGCCAGCTCACCACCGAATCGGGGTGCAAGCACAGATACGCAGTATTTT.

This chain uses TRBV5-1 with TRBJ1-2, with 9 bases matching TRBD1. The V segment lost 3 bases and the J segment 3 bases; nucleotides outside the gene matches: 3. CDR3 length: 14 amino acids. Germline V CDR1 and CDR2: SGHRS, YFSETQ. CDR3 sequence (DNA): TGCGCCAGCAGCTGGGACAGGGCGGACTATGGCTACACCTTC. Its protein product is CASSWDRADYGYTF.

J is TRBJ2-1 and V is TRBV7-9; 12 positions match TRBD2. Germline lookup yields CDR1 SEHNR and CDR2 FQNEAQ (reference sequence). The V and J ends lost 5 bases and 4 bases, in that order; junction bases with no gene match: 3. The CDR3 has 15 residues. CDR3 protein: CASSLTSGRYNEQFF. The DNA of the CDR3 is TGTGCCAGCAGCCTGACTAGCGGGAGATACAATGAGCAGTTCTTC.

This rearrangement joins TRBV29-1 to TRBJ1-4; a weak D match, TRBD1 (5 bases). Looked up from germline, CDR1 is SQVTM and CDR2 is ANQGSEA. V was pared by 6 bases and J by 4 bases, with 15 bases between. The CDR3 extends over 14 amino acids. The CDR3 sequence: CSVWRGSSNEKLFF. The CDR3 nucleotides are TGCAGCGTATGGAGGGGATCCAGTAATGAAAAACTGTTTTTT.

This chain uses TRBV7-2 with TRBJ2-3; 11 bases align to TRBD1. In germline, CDR1 is SGHTA, CDR2 FQGNSA. The CDR3 is made up of 17 amino acids. The junction had 8 bases not matched to a gene; V was cut back by 0 bases and J by 6 bases. The CDR3 is CASSLARTGGPWDTQYF. Written as DNA, the CDR3 is TGTGCCAGCAGCTTAGCGAGGACAGGGGGCCCCTGGGATACGCAGTATTTT.

The V call is TRBV7-2, the J call TRBJ2-5; D gene uncertain. The CDR3 contains 14 residues. Germline values: CDR1 SGHTA, CDR2 FQGNSA. V was cut by 2 bases and J by 5 bases, with 12 bases left in between. DNA of the CDR3: TGTGCCAGCAGCTTATCCGGTTGGCGGGAGACCCAGTACTTC. It is translated as CASSLSGWRETQYF.

The chain is built from TRBV6-5 and TRBJ2-1; D may be TRBD2 (6 bases). The CDR3 has 14 amino acids. The germline CDR1 and CDR2 sequences are MNHEY and SVGAGI. V was cut by 6 bases and J by 3 bases, with 12 bases left in between. The DNA of the CDR3 is TGTGCCAGCAGCTTAGCGGTACACTACAATGAGCAGTTCTTC. Its translation is CASSLAVHYNEQFF.

The chain employs TRBV6-2 or TRBV6-3 and TRBJ2-1; D not resolved. Trimming shortened V by 1 base and J by 0 bases, and 10 bases separated the two germline ends. The germline gives CDR1 MNHEY, CDR2 SVGEGT. The CDR3 covers 16 residues. This CDR3 is CASSYLGQSSYNEQFF. The CDR3 DNA follows: TGTGCCAGCAGTTACTTGGGCCAGAGCTCCTACAATGAGCAGTTCTTC.